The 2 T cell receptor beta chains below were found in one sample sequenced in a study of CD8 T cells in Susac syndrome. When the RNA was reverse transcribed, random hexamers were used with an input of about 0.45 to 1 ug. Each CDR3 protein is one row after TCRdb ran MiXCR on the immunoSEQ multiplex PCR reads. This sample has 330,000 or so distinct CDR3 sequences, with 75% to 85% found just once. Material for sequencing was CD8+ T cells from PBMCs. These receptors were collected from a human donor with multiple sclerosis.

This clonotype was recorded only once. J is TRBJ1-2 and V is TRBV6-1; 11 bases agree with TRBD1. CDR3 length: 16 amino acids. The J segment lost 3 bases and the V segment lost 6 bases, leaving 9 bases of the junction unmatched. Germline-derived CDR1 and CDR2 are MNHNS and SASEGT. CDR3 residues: CASRSGQGAWDYGYTF. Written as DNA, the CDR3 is TGTGCCAGCAGATCAGGACAGGGGGCATGGGACTATGGCTACACCTTC.

CDR3 sequence: CSASDISGPSYEQYF. For the CDR3, the DNA is TGCAGTGCTTCCGATATTAGCGGGCCATCCTACGAGCAGTACTTC. The chain recombines TRBV20-1 with TRBJ2-7; 7 bases map to TRBD2. This CDR3 comprises 15 residues. From germline, CDR1 is DFQATT and CDR2 SNEGSKA (reference sequence). J gave up 1 base and V 5 bases, and 11 bases lay outside the gene matches.